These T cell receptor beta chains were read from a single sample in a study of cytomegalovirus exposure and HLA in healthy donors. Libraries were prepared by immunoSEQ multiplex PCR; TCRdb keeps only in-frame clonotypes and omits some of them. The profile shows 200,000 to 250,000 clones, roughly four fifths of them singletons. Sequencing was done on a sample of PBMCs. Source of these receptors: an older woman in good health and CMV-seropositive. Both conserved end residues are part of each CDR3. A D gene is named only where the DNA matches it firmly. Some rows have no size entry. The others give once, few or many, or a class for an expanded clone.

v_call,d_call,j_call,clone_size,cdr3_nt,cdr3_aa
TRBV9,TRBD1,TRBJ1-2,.,TGTGCCAGCAGCCGCGAAACAGGGGGCGCGGAGCGTGGCTACACCTTC,CASSRETGGAERGYTF
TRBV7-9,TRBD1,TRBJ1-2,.,TGTGCCAGCAGTTCGACAGGGGAGCCCTATGGCTACACCTTC,CASSSTGEPYGYTF
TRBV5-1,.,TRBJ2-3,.,TGCGCCAGCAGCTTGGGCAGGTCGGGGGATACGCAGTATTTT,CASSLGRSGDTQYF
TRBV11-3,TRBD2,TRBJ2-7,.,TGTGCCAGCAGCTTAGGGGGACTAGCGGGAGGATACGAGCAGTACTTC,CASSLGGLAGGYEQYF
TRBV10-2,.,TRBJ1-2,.,TGCGCCAGCAGATTACAAGCTAACTATGGCTACACCTTC,CASRLQANYGYTF
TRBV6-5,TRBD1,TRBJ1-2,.,TGTGCCAGCAGTTACTCGACACTCGACAGGGGACATGGCTACACCTTC,CASSYSTLDRGHGYTF
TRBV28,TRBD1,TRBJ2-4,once,TGTGCCAGCAGAACGGACAGGGTGGCCAAAAACATTCAGTACTTC,CASRTDRVAKNIQYF
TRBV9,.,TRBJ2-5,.,TGTGCCAGCAGCGTAGAGAAGCGGAAGAGGTACCAAGAGACCCAGTACTTC,CASSVEKRKRYQETQYF
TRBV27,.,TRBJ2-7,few,TGTGCCAGCAGTCCCGGGGTAGGCCTATACGAGCAGTACTTC,CASSPGVGLYEQYF
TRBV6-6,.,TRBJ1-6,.,TGTGCCAGTGAGGAGGCGAGCTCCTATAATTCACCCCTCCACTTT,CASEEASSYNSPLHF
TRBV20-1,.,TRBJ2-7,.,TGCAGTGCTAGGCAGGGCTACGAGCAGTACTTC,CSARQGYEQYF
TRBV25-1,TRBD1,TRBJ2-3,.,TGTGCCAGCAGTGAACAGGGGACAGGGGGCCCCACCACAGATACGCAGTATTTT,CASSEQGTGGPTTDTQYF
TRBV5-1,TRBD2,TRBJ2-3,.,TGCGCCAGCAGTATCGGACTAGGAGGCAACACAGATACGCAGTATTTT,CASSIGLGGNTDTQYF
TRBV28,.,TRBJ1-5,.,TGTGCCAGCAGTTTAAGAGGCCGCTACCCACATCAGCCCCAGCATTTT,CASSLRGRYPHQPQHF
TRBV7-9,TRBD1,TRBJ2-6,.,TGTGCCAGCAGCTTCCAGGGGGCCGGGACCTCTGGGGCCAACGTCCTGACTTTC,CASSFQGAGTSGANVLTF
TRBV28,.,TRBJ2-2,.,TGTGCCAGCAGAGAGCAGGGCTCGAACACCGGGGAGCTGTTTTTT,CASREQGSNTGELFF